These 27 T cell receptor beta chains were all obtained from the same sample, sequenced in a study of PD-L1 blockade in urothelial cancer. Sequencing used immunoSEQ multiplex PCR; TCRdb keeps in-frame clones, though not all of them. The sample yields tens of thousands of clones, 84% seen once. The time point here: pretreatment peripheral blood. The specimen comprised PBMCs, sampled around atezolizumab (anti-PD-L1) treatment. The receptor set was obtained from a woman in her 70s with urothelial cancer.

The chain joins TRBV19 to TRBJ2-6; a weak D match, TRBD2 (6 bases). The germline CDR1 and CDR2 sequences are LNHDA and SQIVND (reference sequence). The CDR3 length is 18 residues. With 4 bases removed from V and 0 bases from J, the gap between germline ends came to 16 bases. The CDR3: CASSNRDGLYSGANVLTF. As DNA, the CDR3 is TGTGCCAGTAGTAACCGGGACGGACTATACTCTGGGGCCAACGTCCTGACTTTC.

Here the CDR3 DNA reads TGTGCCAGTAGGCCGACAGGCATCACTGAAGCTTTCTTT. Its protein is CASRPTGITEAFF. The rearrangement joins TRBV19 to TRBJ1-1; D possibly corresponds to TRBD1 (6 bases). The V gene lost 6 bases and the J gene lost 4 bases, with 12 bases spanning the gap. The CDR3 length is 13 residues. The V gene's germline CDR1 is LNHDA and CDR2 SQIVND (reference sequence).

DNA for the CDR3: TGTGCCAGCAGCTTAACCGGCCGGGTATGGGACAATGAGCAGTTCTTC. Its protein is CASSLTGRVWDNEQFF. This chain joins TRBV4-2 and TRBJ2-1; unclear D gene. V lost 5 bases and J lost 5, with 19 bases in between. The germline gives CDR1 LGHNA, CDR2 YNFKEQ. The CDR3 covers 16 residues.

The chain couples TRBV5-1 to TRBJ2-4, with D possibly being TRBD2 (6 bases). Per the germline V gene, CDR1 is SGHRS and CDR2 is YFSETQ. This CDR3 contains 14 residues. Trimming pared 0 bases from V and 8 bases from J, leaving 12 bases between. CDR3 residues: CASSLGGGLDIQYF. DNA for the CDR3: TGCGCCAGCAGCTTGGGTGGAGGGTTAGACATTCAGTACTTC. Drawing the rest from reference TRBV5-1 and TRBJ2-4, the complete variable domain is KAGVTQTPRYLIKTRGQQVTLSCSPISGHRSVSWYQQTPGQGLQFLFEYFSETQRNKGNFPGRFSGRQFSNSRSEMNVSTLELGDSALYLCASSLGGGLDIQYFGAGTRLSVL.

The chain is built from TRBV7-3 and TRBJ1-2, with 7 bases that match TRBD1. CDR1 SGHTA and CDR2 FQGTGA come from the germline V gene. V was pared by 0 bases and J by 0 bases, with 4 bases of the junction left unmatched. The CDR3 totals 16 residues. CDR3 region: CASSLTAGTANYGYTF. In DNA form, the CDR3 reads TGTGCCAGCAGCTTAACTGCCGGGACAGCTAACTATGGCTACACCTTC.

This clone was observed a handful of times. This sequence joins TRBV19 and TRBJ1-5, with 8 bases matching TRBD1. J was trimmed by 0 bases and V by 0 bases; bases with no gene match: 7. The germline CDR1 and CDR2 sequences are LNHDA and SQIVND (reference sequence). The CDR3 is 18 residues long. Here the CDR3 DNA reads TGTGCCAGTAGTATAGACCCCCGACAGGGGTATAGCAATCAGCCCCAGCATTTT. This codes for CASSIDPRQGYSNQPQHF.

The gene calls are TRBV2 and TRBJ2-3, with 9 bases aligning to TRBD2. Germline CDR1 is SNHLY and CDR2 is FYNNEI. The CDR3 length is 16 residues. V was clipped by 5 bases and J by 2 bases; unmatched bases: 8. The CDR3 DNA follows: TGTGCCAGCAGTAAGAGGGCTAGCGGGACCACAGATACGCAGTATTTT. Encoded protein: CASSKRASGTTDTQYF.

The chain employs TRBV7-2 and TRBJ2-7, with D possibly being TRBD2 (5 bases). Germline CDR1 SGHTA, CDR2 FQGNSA. The CDR3 has 14 residues. V shed 3 bases and J shed 2 bases, with 11 bases lying between them. CDR3 in DNA: TGTGCCAGCAGCTTCCGGCGGGTAACCTACGAGCAGTACTTC. Translating it yields CASSFRRVTYEQYF.

The V call is TRBV10-3, the J call TRBJ2-3; TRBD1 aligns across 8 bases. The germline V gene has CDR1 ENHRY and CDR2 SYGVKD. With 6 bases clipped from V and 2 bases from J, the junction kept 7 bases outside the gene matches. The CDR3 has 15 residues. CDR3 in amino acids: CAISVDRGHTDTQYF. For the CDR3, the DNA is TGTGCCATCAGCGTTGACAGGGGACACACAGATACGCAGTATTTT.

On this clone: Other DNA sequences in this specimen translate into the identical CDR3. The V call is TRBV18, the J call TRBJ2-7, with D perhaps matching TRBD2 (5 bases). CDR3 length equals 13 residues. The germline V and J ends were trimmed by 3 bases and 1 base, with 7 bases remaining between them. CDR1 and CDR2 (germline): KGHSH, LQKENI. CDR3 sequence reads: CASSPSGSYEQYF. The CDR3 region has the DNA TGTGCCAGCTCACCGTCGGGGTCCTACGAGCAGTACTTC.

This clone was observed a handful of times. The J gene is TRBJ2-1, the V gene TRBV10-2, with TRBD1 matching 8 bases. V lost 11 bases to trimming and J lost 2 bases; unmatched junction nucleotides: 8. Germline V CDR1 and CDR2: WSHSY, SAAADI. The CDR3 sequence is 14 residues long. In DNA, the CDR3 is TGCGCCGCCAAAGCGGACAGGGCCTACAATGAGCAGTTCTTC. This gives the protein CAAKADRAYNEQFF.

The chain carries TRBV4-1 and TRBJ2-1, with TRBD2 matching 14 bases. V dropped 0 bases and J dropped 6; count of bases not matched to a gene: 4. Germline V CDR1 and CDR2: MGHRA, YSYEKL. This CDR3 spans 17 amino acids. The CDR3 DNA follows: TGCGCCAGCAGCCAAGACTGGACTAGCGGGAGGTTCAATGAGCAGTTCTTC. Translating it yields CASSQDWTSGRFNEQFF.

J is TRBJ1-4 and V is TRBV9, with D possibly TRBD1 on 6 matching bases. The CDR3 spans 16 residues. The V end was cut by 3 bases, the J end by 13 bases, with 25 bases between. The germline V gene has CDR1 SGDLS and CDR2 YYNGEE. Here the CDR3 reads CASSDEPGPEGGGLFF. In DNA, the CDR3 is TGTGCCAGCAGCGATGAACCGGGACCGGAGGGAGGGGGACTGTTTTTT.

The chain uses TRBV19 and TRBJ1-5; tentative D call: TRBD1 (5 bases). Between the trimmed V and J ends, which lost 3 bases and 5 bases, there was a span of 20 bases. Germline V gene data show CDR1 as LNHDA and CDR2 as SQIVND (reference sequence). CDR3 length equals 17 residues. CDR3 in DNA: TGTGCCAGTAGTATGAGAAGGGGCTGGGATTCGGATCAGCCCCAGCATTTT. This translates into CASSMRRGWDSDQPQHF.

The V call is TRBV11-2, the J call TRBJ1-2; D is undetermined. The CDR3 is made up of 13 amino acids. Germline V gives CDR1 SGHAT, CDR2 FQNNGV. V gave up 6 bases and J gave up 8 bases, with 16 bases separating them. The CDR3 sequence: CASRKPPSRGYTF. CDR3 DNA sequence: TGTGCCAGCAGGAAGCCTCCTAGTCGGGGCTACACCTTC.

This chain connects TRBV30 to TRBJ2-5, with 7 bases identical to TRBD2. V gave up 3 bases and J gave up 1 base; unmatched junction bases: 5. CDR1 GTSNPN and CDR2 SVGIG come from the germline V gene (reference sequence). The CDR3 consists of 14 residues. CDR3 amino acids: CAWRGLSVQETQYF. In DNA form, the CDR3 reads TGTGCCTGGAGGGGACTATCGGTCCAAGAGACCCAGTACTTC.

This chain joins TRBV7-3 and TRBJ2-7, with 11 positions matching TRBD2. The CDR3 extends over 16 amino acids. CDR1 is SGHTA and CDR2 is FQGTGA in the germline V gene. Trimming at V came to 4 bases and at J to 4 bases, leaving 9 bases not matched to a gene. DNA of the CDR3: TGTGCCAGCAGCTCGAACCTAGCGGGAGGTGTATACGAGCAGTACTTC. Its protein is CASSSNLAGGVYEQYF.

J is TRBJ1-1 and V is TRBV5-8, with 7 bases matching TRBD1. Germline CDR1 is SGHTS and CDR2 is YDEGEE. This CDR3 is built from 15 residues. Germline trimming cut 4 bases from V and 7 bases from J; bases unmatched to any gene: 13. Here the CDR3 reads CASSQPNRGPSEAFF. The CDR3 DNA is TGTGCCAGCAGCCAACCCAACAGGGGACCTAGTGAAGCTTTCTTT.

The DNA for the CDR3 is TGTGCTCGGGAGGGACTACACACAGATACGCAGTATTTT. Its protein product is CAREGLHTDTQYF. The chain combines TRBV30 with TRBJ2-3; 8 bases are shared with TRBD2. Germline CDR1 and CDR2: GTSNPN and SVGIG (reference sequence). This CDR3 region has 13 residues.

The chain has TRBV4-2 and TRBJ1-1; D might be TRBD1 (6 bases). The CDR3 totals 12 residues. With 3 bases removed from V and 6 bases from J, the gap between germline ends came to 8 bases. Germline V gives CDR1 LGHNA, CDR2 YNFKEQ. CDR3 bases: TGTGCCAGCAGCCATAAGGGGGCTGAAGCTTTCTTT. It codes for CASSHKGAEAFF.

The rearrangement joins TRBV5-1 to TRBJ1-3, with 9 bases aligning to TRBD1. CDR1 and CDR2 from the germline V gene are SGHRS and YFSETQ. This CDR3 has 16 amino acids. Losses at the gene ends were 0 bases for V and 3 bases for J; bases not matched to a gene: 4. CDR3 residues: CASSLEPGQGGNTIYF. DNA for the CDR3: TGCGCCAGCAGCTTGGAACCGGGACAGGGTGGAAACACCATATATTTT.

This chain links TRBV29-1 with TRBJ2-4; 8 bases map to TRBD1. The CDR3 sequence is 12 residues long. The V and J ends lost 7 bases and 8 bases, in that order; junction bases with no gene match: 7. Germline V gives CDR1 SQVTM, CDR2 ANQGSEA. The DNA for the CDR3 is TGCAGCGCCTCAGGACAGGGAGACATTCAGTACTTC. This encodes CSASGQGDIQYF.

Details on this clone: This CDR3 is also generated by other DNA sequences in the sample. V and J are TRBV9 and TRBJ2-7; 9 nucleotides align to TRBD1. The length of the CDR3 is 14 residues. CDR1 and CDR2 (germline): SGDLS, YYNGEE. V trimming: 0 bases; J trimming: 5 bases; junction bases outside the gene matches: 3. CDR3 sequence reads: CASSVGGTGNEQYF. In DNA form, the CDR3 reads TGTGCCAGCAGCGTAGGGGGGACAGGGAACGAGCAGTACTTC.

The CDR3 region is CSAFEGGLGYGYTF. CDR3 DNA: TGCAGCGCCTTCGAGGGGGGGCTGGGCTATGGCTACACCTTC. The chain recombines TRBV29-1 with TRBJ1-2; perhaps TRBD1 as D (6 bases). Germline V lookup: CDR1 SQVTM, CDR2 ANQGSEA. The CDR3 runs 14 residues. The V gene lost 7 bases and the J gene lost 4 bases, with 19 bases spanning the gap.

This clone has a single count. This chain connects TRBV7-2 to TRBJ2-4; TRBD1 might be the D (7 bases). Germline values: CDR1 SGHTA, CDR2 FQGNSA. V lost 5 bases and J 2 bases, leaving 16 bases between the germline ends. The CDR3 is 16 residues long. CDR3: CASSQGGGGSKNIQYF. The CDR3, as DNA: TGTGCCAGCAGCCAGGGGGGAGGTGGATCCAAAAACATTCAGTACTTC.

This chain joins TRBV6-1 and TRBJ1-5; no firm D call. In germline, CDR1 is MNHNS, CDR2 SASEGT. Deletions cut 6 bases from V and 0 bases from J, with 3 bases between. The CDR3 sequence is 12 residues long. CDR3 region: CASRHSNQPQHF. The CDR3 DNA is TGTGCCAGCAGACATAGCAATCAGCCCCAGCATTTT.

This clone occurred once. This chain links TRBV10-3 with TRBJ1-4, with 9 nucleotides matching TRBD1. The CDR3 totals 15 residues. Germline trimming cut 3 bases from V and 6 bases from J; bases unmatched to any gene: 5. Germline V gene data show CDR1 as ENHRY and CDR2 as SYGVKD. The CDR3 region is CAISDTGGAYEKLFF. CDR3 DNA sequence: TGTGCCATCAGTGACACAGGGGGCGCCTATGAAAAACTGTTTTTT.